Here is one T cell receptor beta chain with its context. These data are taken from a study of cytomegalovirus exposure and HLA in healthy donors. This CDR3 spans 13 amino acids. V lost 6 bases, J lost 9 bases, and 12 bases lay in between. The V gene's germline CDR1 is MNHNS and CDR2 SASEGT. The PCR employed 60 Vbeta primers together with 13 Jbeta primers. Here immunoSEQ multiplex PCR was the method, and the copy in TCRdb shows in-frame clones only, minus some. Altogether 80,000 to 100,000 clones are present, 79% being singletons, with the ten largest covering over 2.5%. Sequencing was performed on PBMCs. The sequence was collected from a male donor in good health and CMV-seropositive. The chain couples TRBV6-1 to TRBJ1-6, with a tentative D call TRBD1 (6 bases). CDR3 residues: CASSDLGASPLHF. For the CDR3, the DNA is TGTGCCAGCAGCGACCTGGGGGCTTCACCCCTCCACTTT.